The next 32 T cell receptor beta chains were all read from a single sample in a study of shared clonotypes between healthy human individuals (dated by TCRdb to 2018 to 2020). The library relied on the immunoSEQ multiplex PCR assay. TCRdb carries this immuneACCESS record with in-frame sequences only. Its versions omit some clonotypes, under half of them owing to an unresolved V gene in the studies checked, with the rest unexplained. The sample includes around 1 million clones, with less than 85% observed a single time. The leading ten clones occupy about 1.5% of the sample. The specimen was memory CD4+ T cells sorted from blood. The intended sense of this specimen's cell subset or site label: CD45RA-negative fraction. The receptors originated from a man between 18 and 35 years old in good health.

The chain uses TRBV11-2 and TRBJ2-5; TRBD2 might be the D (6 bases). This CDR3 comprises 16 residues. Trimming shortened V by 0 bases and J by 5 bases, and 16 bases separated the two germline ends. CDR1 SGHAT and CDR2 FQNNGV come from the germline V gene. CDR3 protein: CASSLDRGGKGETQYF. In DNA form, the CDR3 reads TGTGCCAGCAGCTTAGATCGGGGCGGGAAGGGTGAGACCCAGTACTTC. The full variable domain, rest sourced from reference TRBV11-2 and TRBJ2-5, is EAGVAQSPRYKIIEKRQSVAFWCNPISGHATLYWYQQILGQGPKLLIQFQNNGVVDDSQLPKDRFSAERLKGVDSTLKIQPAKLEDSAVYLCASSLDRGGKGETQYFGPGTRLLVL.

This clone has only a few counts. The chain combines TRBV7-2 with TRBJ2-1; 8 nucleotides agree with TRBD2. The CDR3 runs 17 residues. J lost 2 bases, V lost 4 bases, and 10 bases had no gene match. Germline V gives CDR1 SGHTA, CDR2 FQGNSA. CDR3: CASSSGTSLVPYNEQFF. The CDR3 DNA is TGTGCCAGCAGCTCCGGGACTAGTTTAGTCCCCTACAATGAGCAGTTCTTC.

This clone occurred once. The V gene is TRBV18, the J gene TRBJ1-1, with 8 bases identical to TRBD1. The CDR3 is made up of 13 amino acids. From germline, CDR1 is KGHSH and CDR2 LQKENI. Trimming took 3 bases from V and 6 from J; bases not matched to a gene: 3. The CDR3 here is CASSPRQGPEAFF. In DNA, the CDR3 is TGTGCCAGCTCACCCAGACAGGGGCCTGAAGCTTTCTTT.

This clone was detected a few times. This clone may be a read error of a much larger clone one base away. Within the sample, other DNA sequences also encode this same CDR3. J is TRBJ1-1 and V is TRBV11-2; D uncertain. V gave up 3 bases and J gave up 0 bases, with 5 bases separating them. Germline CDR1 and CDR2: SGHAT and FQNNGV. The CDR3 sequence is 13 residues long. The CDR3 coding sequence is TGTGCCAGCAGCTTGGACTTGAACACTGAAGCTTTCTTT. It specifies CASSLDLNTEAFF.

The V and J genes are TRBV7-3 and TRBJ2-2, with 9 nucleotides matching TRBD2. V trimming: 5 bases; J trimming: 2 bases; junction bases outside the gene matches: 3. The CDR3 loop spans 15 amino acids. The germline CDR1 and CDR2 sequences are SGHTA and FQGTGA. Written as DNA, the CDR3 is TGTGCCAGCAGCAGCGGGGGGCCAAACACCGGGGAGCTGTTTTTT. It encodes CASSSGGPNTGELFF.

In its sample, this clone was seen a few times. J is TRBJ2-2 and V is TRBV5-1, with TRBD2 matching over 10 bases. V shed 0 bases, J shed 4 bases, and the junction held 3 bases outside the gene matches. CDR3 size: 16 residues. CDR1 is SGHRS and CDR2 is YFSETQ in the germline V gene. CDR3 amino acids: CASSLGTSGFTGELFF. The CDR3 region has the DNA TGCGCCAGCAGCTTGGGGACTAGCGGATTCACCGGGGAGCTGTTTTTT.

The V call is TRBV29-1, the J call TRBJ2-5, with 9 bases fitting TRBD1. Looked up from germline, CDR1 is SQVTM and CDR2 is ANQGSEA. This CDR3 is built from 14 residues. V dropped 5 bases and J dropped 1; count of bases not matched to a gene: 5. The CDR3 nucleotides are TGCAGCGTTCCCCGGGACAGGGCCCAAGAGACCCAGTACTTC. Translation gives CSVPRDRAQETQYF.

CDR3: CASSPTWGTSSYEQYF. CDR3 bases: TGTGCCAGCAGTCCGACATGGGGGACCAGCTCCTACGAGCAGTACTTC. The genes are TRBV11-2 and TRBJ2-7, with D possibly called TRBD1 or TRBD2 (5 bases each). The V and J ends lost 6 bases and 0 bases respectively, with 18 bases between them. In germline, CDR1 is SGHAT, CDR2 FQNNGV. There are 16 residues in the CDR3.

Here the CDR3 reads CASSPFGAPQETQYF. For the CDR3, the DNA is TGTGCCAGCTCACCATTCGGGGCACCACAAGAGACCCAGTACTTC. This sequence joins TRBV18 and TRBJ2-5, with D perhaps TRBD1 or TRBD2 (5 bases each). V lost 2 bases and J lost 2, with 12 bases in between. The CDR3 is made up of 15 amino acids. Germline lookup yields CDR1 KGHSH and CDR2 LQKENI.

Concerning this clone: The identical CDR3 is also encoded by other nucleotide sequences in the sample. CDR3 loop: CASSQQGTDTQYF. The CDR3 DNA sequence: TGTGCCAGCTCCCAACAGGGCACAGATACGCAGTATTTT. The chain uses TRBV18 and TRBJ2-3, with D possibly TRBD1 on 5 matching bases. Germline V CDR1 and CDR2: KGHSH, LQKENI. This CDR3 has 13 residues. V was trimmed by 6 bases and J by 1 base, leaving 8 bases between them. Filled out from reference TRBV18 and TRBJ2-3, the complete variable domain reads NAGVMQNPRHLVRRRGQEARLRCSPMKGHSHVYWYRQLPEEGLKFMVYLQKENIIDESGMPKERFSAEFPKEGPSILRIQQVVRGDSAAYFCASSQQGTDTQYFGPGTRLTVL.

The chain couples TRBV5-1 to TRBJ2-3; weak D call: TRBD1 (6 bases). The germline V gene has CDR1 SGHRS and CDR2 YFSETQ. The CDR3 contains 15 residues. Trimming shortened V by 5 bases and J by 4 bases, and 17 bases separated the two germline ends. CDR3 DNA: TGCGCCAGCAGAAAAGGGGGTTCGGATTCAGATACGCAGTATTTT. Its protein product is CASRKGGSDSDTQYF. The full variable domain, in which reference TRBV5-1 and TRBJ2-3 provide the parts outside the CDR3, is KAGVTQTPRYLIKTRGQQVTLSCSPISGHRSVSWYQQTPGQGLQFLFEYFSETQRNKGNFPGRFSGRQFSNSRSEMNVSTLELGDSALYLCASRKGGSDSDTQYFGPGTRLTVL.

This clone has a single count. The gene calls are TRBV5-6 and TRBJ1-1, with 9 positions matching TRBD1. The CDR3 runs 13 residues. The germline V gene encodes CDR1 SGHDT and CDR2 YYEEEE. V lost 4 bases, J lost 7 bases, and 5 bases stayed unmatched. The CDR3: CASSLRQGGEAFF. The CDR3 DNA sequence: TGTGCCAGCAGCCTAAGACAGGGGGGTGAAGCTTTCTTT.

The chain is built from TRBV11-3 and TRBJ2-7; 11 nucleotides match TRBD1. Germline CDR1 is SGHNT and CDR2 is YENEEA. The V gene end was trimmed by 5 bases and the J gene end by 6 bases; junction bases not matched to a gene: 6. The CDR3 totals 14 residues. The CDR3, as DNA: TGTGCCAGCAGCCAAGGACAGGGGGCAGGCGAGCAGTACTTC. It specifies CASSQGQGAGEQYF.

This clone was recorded a few times. This chain connects TRBV19 to TRBJ1-4; no clear D. This CDR3 comprises 14 residues. In germline, CDR1 is LNHDA, CDR2 SQIVND (reference sequence). Trimming pared 4 bases from V and 7 bases from J, leaving 13 bases between. The CDR3 here is CASSTDGSGEKLFF. In DNA form, the CDR3 reads TGTGCCAGTAGTACGGACGGCTCGGGTGAAAAACTGTTTTTT.

The gene calls are TRBV19 and TRBJ2-7, with D unresolved. CDR1 and CDR2 (germline): LNHDA, SQIVND (reference sequence). V was clipped by 7 bases and J by 2 bases, with 18 bases between them. The CDR3 is made up of 15 amino acids. The CDR3 DNA reads TGTGCCAGTACCAACCGGGCAGGTCATACCTACGAGCAGTACTTC. It is translated as CASTNRAGHTYEQYF.

The chain carries TRBV27 and TRBJ2-5; 7 bases map to TRBD1. Per the germline V gene, CDR1 is MNHEY and CDR2 is SMNVEV (reference sequence). The CDR3 is made up of 12 amino acids. V trimming: 5 bases; J trimming: 5 bases; junction bases outside the gene matches: 2. The CDR3 DNA sequence: TGTGCCAGCAGTAACAGGGGTGAGACCCAGTACTTC. Amino acids: CASSNRGETQYF.

In DNA, the CDR3 is TGCGCCAGCAGCCTCAGCTTAGAGGGCACCGGGGAGCTGTTTTTT. Protein sequence: CASSLSLEGTGELFF. The J gene is TRBJ2-2, the V gene TRBV5-1; a weak D match, TRBD2 (5 bases). This CDR3 region has 15 residues. Germline lookup yields CDR1 SGHRS and CDR2 YFSETQ. V was clipped by 4 bases and J by 4 bases, with 14 bases between them.

The chain uses TRBV19 and TRBJ1-5; 7 nucleotides match TRBD1. V lost 3 bases and J lost 6; bases outside the gene matches: 2. Germline assignment: CDR1 LNHDA and CDR2 SQIVND (reference sequence). CDR3 length: 13 amino acids. CDR3 region: CASSMNRGQPQHF. The CDR3 DNA follows: TGTGCCAGTAGTATGAACAGGGGTCAGCCCCAGCATTTT.

The chain couples TRBV5-1 to TRBJ1-1; D not certain. The V gene's germline CDR1 is SGHRS and CDR2 YFSETQ. The CDR3 length is 14 residues. V was pared by 4 bases and J by 1 base, with 11 bases between. The CDR3 loop is CASSATEPNTEAFF. The DNA of the CDR3 is TGCGCCAGCAGCGCTACAGAACCGAACACTGAAGCTTTCTTT.

This clone has a handful of counts. The chain links TRBV27 to TRBJ1-2; D gene uncertain. CDR3 length: 13 amino acids. From germline, CDR1 is MNHEY and CDR2 SMNVEV (reference sequence). The V and J ends lost 0 bases and 7 bases respectively, with 9 bases between them. The CDR3 loop is CASSLSQDFGYTF. In nucleotides, the CDR3 is TGTGCCAGCAGTTTATCCCAGGATTTTGGCTACACCTTC.

The chain has TRBV18 and TRBJ2-2; the D gene is possibly TRBD2 (5 bases). This CDR3 comprises 15 residues. Trimming took off 2 bases at V and 0 bases at J, with 7 bases between the two ends. Germline V CDR1 and CDR2: KGHSH, LQKENI. CDR3 DNA sequence: TGTGCCAGCTCACCAGCAGCGGCGAACACCGGGGAGCTGTTTTTT. Its protein product is CASSPAAANTGELFF.

This clone was seen only once. The chain combines TRBV30 with TRBJ2-3; D not certain. The CDR3 loop spans 14 amino acids. Germline V gives CDR1 GTSNPN, CDR2 SVGIG (reference sequence). V dropped 4 bases and J dropped 0 bases, with 11 bases sitting between them. CDR3 DNA: TGTGCCTGGACCGCAATTGTGAGCACAGATACGCAGTATTTT. It translates to CAWTAIVSTDTQYF.

This clone showed up just once. V gene TRBV9 combines with J gene TRBJ2-3; 7 bases agree with TRBD1. Germline V gene data show CDR1 as SGDLS and CDR2 as YYNGEE. The CDR3 consists of 15 residues. With 4 bases clipped from V and 2 bases from J, the junction kept 7 bases outside the gene matches. CDR3 sequence (DNA): TGTGCCAGCAGCCCGGGACAGCACCTCACAGATACGCAGTATTTT. Translated: CASSPGQHLTDTQYF.

The V gene is TRBV11-3, the J gene TRBJ2-7, with D possibly being TRBD1 (5 bases). The CDR3 totals 14 residues. Trimming pared 1 base from V and 6 bases from J, leaving 13 bases between. CDR1 is SGHNT and CDR2 is YENEEA in the germline V gene. The CDR3 DNA is TGTGCCAGCAGCTTAGGGTCGCAGGGTGGCGAGCAGTACTTC. It is translated as CASSLGSQGGEQYF.

On this clone itself: Other DNA sequences from this sample encode an identical CDR3 as well. The chain is built from TRBV5-4 and TRBJ1-3; D unclear. Germline V gives CDR1 SGHNT, CDR2 YYREEE (reference sequence). V lost 0 bases and J lost 3, with 7 bases in between. This CDR3 has 14 amino acids. The CDR3 DNA sequence: TGTGCCAGCAGCTTGGATGGATTTGGAAACACCATATATTTT. Protein product: CASSLDGFGNTIYF.

This chain links TRBV6-1 with TRBJ1-3; D remains unclear. The ends were cut back, 7 bases at V and 1 base at J, with 11 bases in the middle. From germline, CDR1 is MNHNS and CDR2 SASEGT. This CDR3 has 14 amino acids. CDR3 sequence: CASNDPLSGNTIYF. The CDR3 DNA reads TGTGCCAGCAATGACCCGTTGTCTGGAAACACCATATATTTT.

This chain uses TRBV2 with TRBJ2-5; 11 bases are a match to TRBD1. CDR1 SNHLY and CDR2 FYNNEI come from the germline V gene. V shed 6 bases, J shed 4 bases, and the junction held 13 bases outside the gene matches. The CDR3 contains 17 residues. In nucleotides, the CDR3 is TGTGCCAGCAGCCTAAGGCGAGGGGACAGGGGGACAGAGACCCAGTACTTC. Protein sequence: CASSLRRGDRGTETQYF.

This clone appeared a few times. This sample includes further DNA sequences coding for the same CDR3. The chain employs TRBV4-3 and TRBJ2-1; D unresolved. The V and J ends lost 0 bases and 10 bases respectively, with 7 bases between them. The germline V gene has CDR1 LGHNA and CDR2 YSLEER. This CDR3 has 12 amino acids. The CDR3 loop is CASSQDVGEQFF. In DNA form, the CDR3 reads TGCGCCAGCAGCCAAGATGTGGGGGAGCAGTTCTTC.

The chain combines TRBV7-2 with TRBJ2-1, with D perhaps matching TRBD1 (6 bases). V was shortened by 5 bases and J by 4 bases, with 15 bases between the two germline ends. Germline CDR1 and CDR2: SGHTA and FQGNSA. CDR3 length equals 15 residues. In DNA form, the CDR3 reads TGTGCCAGCAGCGCCATGGACAGCCTTTACAATGAGCAGTTCTTC. The encoded protein is CASSAMDSLYNEQFF.

The V and J genes are TRBV7-3 and TRBJ2-5; tentative D call: TRBD2 (6 bases). Germline assignment: CDR1 SGHTA and CDR2 FQGTGA. This CDR3 has 13 residues. Trimming stripped 5 bases from V and 5 bases from J, with 12 bases between. CDR3 residues: CASSTGGWETQYF. The CDR3 nucleotides read TGTGCCAGCAGCACCGGGGGTTGGGAGACCCAGTACTTC.

The chain couples TRBV19 to TRBJ1-1; TRBD1 matches 7 bases. Germline V gives CDR1 LNHDA, CDR2 SQIVND (reference sequence). The CDR3 length is 16 residues. Unmatched junction bases numbered 15, after V lost 7 bases and J lost 4 bases. CDR3 DNA: TGTGCCAGTACCGCGGCGGGCAGGGGGACGAGCACTGAAGCTTTCTTT. Protein: CASTAAGRGTSTEAFF. Full variable domain (remainder filled in from reference TRBV19 and TRBJ1-1): DGGITQSPKYLFRKEGQNVTLSCEQNLNHDAMYWYRQDPGQGLRLIYYSQIVNDFQKGDIAEGYSVSREKKESFPLTVTSAQKNPTAFYLCASTAAGRGTSTEAFFGQGTRLTVV.

The chain is built from TRBV10-3 and TRBJ2-7; D is possibly TRBD1 (6 bases). Germline V gene sequence: CDR1 ENHRY, CDR2 SYGVKD. This CDR3 spans 15 amino acids. Trimming left V 0 bases short and J 0 bases short, with 9 bases between. The DNA of the CDR3 is TGTGCCATCAGTGAGTCGTCAGGGGCCTCCTACGAGCAGTACTTC. It specifies CAISESSGASYEQYF.